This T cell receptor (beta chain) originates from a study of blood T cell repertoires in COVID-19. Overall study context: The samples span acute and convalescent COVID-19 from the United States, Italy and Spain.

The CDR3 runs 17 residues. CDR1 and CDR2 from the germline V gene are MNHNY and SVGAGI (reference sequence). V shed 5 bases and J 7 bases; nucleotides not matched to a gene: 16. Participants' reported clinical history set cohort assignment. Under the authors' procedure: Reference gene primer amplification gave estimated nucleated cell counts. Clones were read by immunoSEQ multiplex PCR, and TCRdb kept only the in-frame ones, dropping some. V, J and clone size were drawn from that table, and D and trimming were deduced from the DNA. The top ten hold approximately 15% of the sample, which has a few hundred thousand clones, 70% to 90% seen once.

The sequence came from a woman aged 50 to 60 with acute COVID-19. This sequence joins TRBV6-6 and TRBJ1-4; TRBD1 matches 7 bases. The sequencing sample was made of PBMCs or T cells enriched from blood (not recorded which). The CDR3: CASSQWDSVRNGEKLFF. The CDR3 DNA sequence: TGTGCCAGCAGTCAGTGGGACAGTGTTCGTAATGGTGAAAAACTGTTTTTT.